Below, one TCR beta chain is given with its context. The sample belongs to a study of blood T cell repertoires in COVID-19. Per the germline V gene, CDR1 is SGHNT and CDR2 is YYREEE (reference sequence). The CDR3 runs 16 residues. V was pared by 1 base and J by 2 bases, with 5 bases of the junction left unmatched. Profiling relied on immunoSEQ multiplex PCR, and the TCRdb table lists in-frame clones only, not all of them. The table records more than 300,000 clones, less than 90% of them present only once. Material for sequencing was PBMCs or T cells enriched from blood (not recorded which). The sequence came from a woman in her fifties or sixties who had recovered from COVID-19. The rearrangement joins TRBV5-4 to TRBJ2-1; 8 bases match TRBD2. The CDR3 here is CASSLFAGGPYNEQFF. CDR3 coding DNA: TGTGCCAGCAGCTTGTTCGCGGGAGGACCCTACAATGAGCAGTTCTTC.